This is a list of T cell receptor beta chains from one sample in a study of blood T cell repertoires in COVID-19. Generated by immunoSEQ multiplex PCR, the TCRdb table keeps only in-frame clones and is missing some. The sample has roughly 350,000 clones, roughly 88% seen once. Sample: peripheral blood. These receptors were collected from a woman in her fifties or sixties with active or convalescent COVID-19. Both conserved end residues are part of each CDR3. A D gene is named only where the DNA matches it firmly. Size is omitted from some rows. Given values are once, few, many or a class for expanded clones.

size,D,J,length,V,DNA,CDR3
-,TRBD1,TRBJ1-5,15,TRBV2,TGTGCCAGCAGGGCCGGGACAGGGGGCAATCAGCCCCAGCATTTT,CASRAGTGGNQPQHF
medium-sized,-,TRBJ1-1,13,TRBV7-2,TGTGCCAGCAGCTTAGACCTAGGCACTGAAGCTTTCTTT,CASSLDLGTEAFF
few,TRBD2,TRBJ2-7,15,TRBV18,TGTGCCAGCTCTCCCGTAGCGGGAGGTATAGGCGAGCAGTACTTC,CASSPVAGGIGEQYF
-,-,TRBJ1-1,15,TRBV24-1,TGTGCCACCAGTGATGCGAAGCCTATGAACACTGAAGCTTTCTTT,CATSDAKPMNTEAFF
-,TRBD1,TRBJ2-5,18,TRBV4-3,TGCGCCAGCAGCGAACGGGACAGTAGACTCGTTCTTCCGGAGACCCAGTACTTC,CASSERDSRLVLPETQYF
-,-,TRBJ1-2,15,TRBV7-2,TGTGCCAGCAGCTTAGTTGCCCAAGCCCTTAGAGGCTACACCTTC,CASSLVAQALRGYTF
-,-,TRBJ1-4,13,TRBV5-1,TGCGCCAGCAGCAACAGGGATGGTGAAAAACTGTTTTTT,CASSNRDGEKLFF
-,-,TRBJ1-2,15,TRBV6-6,TGTGCCAGCAGTTACACTAAAATCATCAAGGATGGCTACACCTTC,CASSYTKIIKDGYTF
-,-,TRBJ2-2,16,TRBV6-4,TGTGTGGGGCAGTGCCCCCTTGGCAGGAGGGCAGGGGAGCTGTTTTTT,CVGQCPLGRRAGELFF
-,-,TRBJ2-2,16,TRBV7-2,TGTGCCAGCAGCCTAAGAAGCCGTGCGGGGACCGGGGAGCTGTTTTTT,CASSLRSRAGTGELFF
-,-,TRBJ1-1,14,TRBV19,TGTGCCAGTAGTATGGGCAGCCGTAACACTGAAGCTTTCTTT,CASSMGSRNTEAFF
-,-,TRBJ2-2,15,TRBV5-5,TGTGCCAGCAGCCCCAGGGAAACAGGGCCCGGGGAGCTGTTTTTT,CASSPRETGPGELFF
-,-,TRBJ2-7,13,TRBV7-2,TGTGCCAGCAGCTTTTATGAAGGGGGTGAGCAGTACTTC,CASSFYEGGEQYF
-,TRBD2,TRBJ2-2,15,TRBV3-1/TRBV3-2,TGTGCCAGCAGCCATAGCGGGAGGGCCGCCGGGGAGCTGTTTTTT,CASSHSGRAAGELFF
once,TRBD1,TRBJ2-3,16,TRBV25-1,TGTGCCAGCAGTGCCCTATCGACAGGGGGCGCGGATACGCAGTATTTT,CASSALSTGGADTQYF
-,-,TRBJ1-5,15,TRBV10-3,TGTGCCATCAGTGAGCAAACAGGGCCCAATCAGCCCCAGCATTTT,CAISEQTGPNQPQHF
-,-,TRBJ2-7,11,TRBV6-2/TRBV6-3,TGTGCCAGCAGTCCCCACTACGAGCAGTACTTC,CASSPHYEQYF
once,-,TRBJ1-1,11,TRBV20-1,TGCAGCGGACAGAGGGTCACTGAAGCTTTCTTT,CSGQRVTEAFF
-,-,TRBJ2-5,15,TRBV7-9,TGTGCCAGCAGCTTAGAAACCGATACAACCGAGACCCAGTACTTC,CASSLETDTTETQYF
once,-,TRBJ1-1,16,TRBV7-9,TGTGCCAGCAGCGCCCCGAACAGGGACCGTGTCACTGAAGCTTTCTTT,CASSAPNRDRVTEAFF
-,-,TRBJ2-5,12,TRBV7-2,TGTGCCAGCAGCCCATCGGGTGAGACCCAGTACTTC,CASSPSGETQYF
-,-,TRBJ1-1,15,TRBV7-2,TGTGCCAGCAGCTTGGAGGGAGCGGTGGACACTGAAGCTTTCTTT,CASSLEGAVDTEAFF
-,TRBD1,TRBJ1-1,15,TRBV7-9,TGTGCCAGCAGCTTAAACCCAGGGGGCGCGTCTGAAGCTTTCTTT,CASSLNPGGASEAFF
once,-,TRBJ1-1,13,TRBV12-3/TRBV12-4,TGTGCCAGTAACGGGGGAGGGAACACTGAAGCTTTCTTT,CASNGGGNTEAFF
-,TRBD1,TRBJ1-5,14,TRBV6-6,TGTGCCAGCAGTCGGGACAGAAACAATCAGCCCCAGCATTTT,CASSRDRNNQPQHF
-,TRBD1,TRBJ1-1,15,TRBV4-3,TGCGCCAGCAGCCAGGTGACAGGGTTTAACGCTGAAGCTTTCTTT,CASSQVTGFNAEAFF
-,-,TRBJ1-1,14,TRBV19,TGTGCCAGTAGTTCCTGGACGGGGGGGACTGAAGCTTTCTTT,CASSSWTGGTEAFF
-,TRBD2,TRBJ2-1,16,TRBV10-3,TGTGCCATCAGTGCCACTAGCGGGGGGGCCGGTAATGAGCAGTTCTTC,CAISATSGGAGNEQFF
-,TRBD2,TRBJ2-1,15,TRBV4-2,TGTGCCAGCAGCCAAGTAGCGGGAGGCTACAATGAGCAGTTCTTC,CASSQVAGGYNEQFF
-,TRBD2,TRBJ2-7,17,TRBV27,TGTGCCAGCAGCACTACCCGTAGCGGGAGGGTTTCCTACGAGCAGTACTTC,CASSTTRSGRVSYEQYF
once,-,TRBJ1-2,13,TRBV6-5,TGTGCCAGCAGAGAGGACAGCGTCTATGGCTACACCTTC,CASREDSVYGYTF
-,-,TRBJ2-5,15,TRBV5-1,TGCGCCAGCAGCTTGGCCGTGGGGGGGCACGAGACCCAGTACTTC,CASSLAVGGHETQYF
-,-,TRBJ1-1,13,TRBV25-1,TGTGCCAGCAGGGAAGAGTTGAACACTGAAGCTTTCTTT,CASREELNTEAFF
-,-,TRBJ2-3,13,TRBV19,TGTGCCAGTAGTGTACTAAGCACAGATACGCAGTATTTT,CASSVLSTDTQYF
-,-,TRBJ1-2,15,TRBV4-3,TGCGCCAGCAGCCAAGTTATCGCGGTATTCTATGGCTACACCTTC,CASSQVIAVFYGYTF
-,TRBD1,TRBJ2-7,14,TRBV6-5,TGTGCCAGCAGGGGGACAGGGAATATCTACGAGCAGTACTTC,CASRGTGNIYEQYF
-,TRBD1,TRBJ1-1,12,TRBV2,TGTGCCAGCAGTGTTAAGAGGGGGCGAACTTTCTTT,CASSVKRGRTFF
-,-,TRBJ1-2,15,TRBV25-1,TGTGCCAGCAGTGAATACCTCCAGGGATCGGATGGCTACACCTTC,CASSEYLQGSDGYTF
-,-,TRBJ1-5,12,TRBV12-3/TRBV12-4,TGTGCCAGCAGGGGAGGCAATCAGCCCCAGCATTTT,CASRGGNQPQHF
once,-,TRBJ2-6,12,TRBV2,TGTGCCAGCAAACAGGGGGCCAACGTCCTGACTTTC,CASKQGANVLTF
once,-,TRBJ1-4,14,TRBV6-2/TRBV6-3,TGTGCCAGCAGTTCCCCGCGGGGTAATGAAAAACTGTTTTTT,CASSSPRGNEKLFF
once,-,TRBJ1-1,12,TRBV2,TGTGCCAGCAGTAAACAGCCCGGAGAAGCTTTCTTT,CASSKQPGEAFF
-,TRBD1,TRBJ1-2,14,TRBV19,TGTGCCAGTAATCGACCGGGACAGGGGTCGGGCTACACCTTC,CASNRPGQGSGYTF
-,-,TRBJ2-2,15,TRBV7-2,TGTGCCAGCAGCTCTTTAGCGGCGAACACCGGGGAGCTGTTTTTT,CASSSLAANTGELFF
-,TRBD1,TRBJ1-5,13,TRBV10-3,TGTGCCATCAAGGGACAGGCTAATCAGCCCCAGCATTTT,CAIKGQANQPQHF
-,TRBD1,TRBJ1-1,15,TRBV27,TGTGCCAGCAGCTCTAAAGGGGACAGGGACACTGAAGCTTTCTTT,CASSSKGDRDTEAFF
-,TRBD1,TRBJ1-2,15,TRBV5-1,TGCGCCAGCAGCTCCGGGACAGGGGGGCCGTATGGCTACACCTTC,CASSSGTGGPYGYTF
-,TRBD2,TRBJ2-5,15,TRBV6-5,TGTGCCACCGGGACTAGCGGGGGGGCTTGGGAGACCCAGTACTTC,CATGTSGGAWETQYF
-,-,TRBJ2-2,14,TRBV6-5,TGTGCCAGCAGTCCAACGACAGGTCCCGGGGAGCTGTTTTTT,CASSPTTGPGELFF
-,TRBD1,TRBJ2-7,14,TRBV11-1,TGTGCCAGCAGCCCGGGACAGCCAACCTACGAGCAGTACTTC,CASSPGQPTYEQYF
-,TRBD1,TRBJ1-2,17,TRBV7-9,TGTGCCAGCAGCCCTACCCGGGACAGGGACCCCCGGGGTGGCTACACCTTC,CASSPTRDRDPRGGYTF
-,-,TRBJ2-6,15,TRBV18,TGTGCCAGCTCAGAGAGGGTGCCCGGGGCCAACGTCCTGACTTTC,CASSERVPGANVLTF
-,TRBD1,TRBJ1-4,16,TRBV3-1/TRBV3-2,TGTGCCAGCAGCCCATTCAGGACAGGCTCAAATGAAAAACTGTTTTTT,CASSPFRTGSNEKLFF
once,-,TRBJ2-1,14,TRBV18,TGTGCCAGCGGGAGAGCTAAAAATCGGGGTGAGCAGTTCTTC,CASGRAKNRGEQFF
-,TRBD2,TRBJ2-1,16,TRBV9,TGTGCCAGCAGCGCCCTAGCGGGAGGTCGTATAGATGAGCAGTTCTTC,CASSALAGGRIDEQFF
few,-,TRBJ1-4,15,TRBV2,TGTGCCAGCGGAGGTAGTAGTGCAACTAATGAAAAACTGTTTTTT,CASGGSSATNEKLFF
-,-,TRBJ1-6,12,TRBV28,TGTGGACACAGGGACCCGAATTCACCCCTCCACTTT,CGHRDPNSPLHF
-,-,TRBJ1-2,11,TRBV10-2,TGCGCCAGCAGTGAGGGCCAAATTTGGACCTTC,CASSEGQIWTF
-,-,TRBJ2-3,17,TRBV6-2/TRBV6-3,TGTGCCAGCAGTTACCCCGAACTAGGCGGCCCCCCTTATACGCAGTATTTT,CASSYPELGGPPYTQYF
-,TRBD1,TRBJ1-5,15,TRBV13,TGTGCCAGCAGCTGGGGACAGGGGAGCAATCAGCCCCAGCATTTT,CASSWGQGSNQPQHF